The 24 T cell receptor beta chains below all came from one sample that was sequenced in a study of shared T cell receptors in the human thymus. Assay used: immunoSEQ multiplex PCR; TCRdb lists only in-frame clones, some missing. The top ten clones hold roughly 0.0094% of a sample with hundreds of thousands of clones, approximately 87% of them seen once. Separately, the same data were catalogued under a study of human thymus T cells.

The sequenced material came from thymocytes. The receptors were gathered from a boy under three years old with a congenital heart defect.

The chain uses TRBV25-1 and TRBJ2-3; 9 bases align to TRBD1. The CDR3 has 16 residues. CDR1 and CDR2 from the germline V gene are MGHDK and SYGVNS. With 6 bases clipped from V and 0 bases from J, the junction kept 7 bases outside the gene matches. CDR3 sequence (DNA): TGTGCCAGCAGAAATACAGGGGGCCTTAGCACAGATACGCAGTATTTT. It codes for CASRNTGGLSTDTQYF.

The genes are TRBV29-1 and TRBJ2-3; 8 bases fit TRBD2. J was trimmed by 6 bases and V by 4 bases; bases with no gene match: 3. The germline V gene has CDR1 SQVTM and CDR2 ANQGSEA. The CDR3 length is 12 residues. CDR3 amino acids: CSVARGGDTQYF. The CDR3 DNA sequence: TGCAGCGTTGCTCGCGGGGGGGATACGCAGTATTTT.

As concerns this clone: Other DNA sequences in this specimen translate into the identical CDR3. The gene calls are TRBV6-6 and TRBJ2-3; D call uncertain. This CDR3 is 11 amino acids long. The V gene's germline CDR1 is MNHNY and CDR2 SVGAGI (reference sequence). Trimming took off 8 bases at V and 3 bases at J, with 6 bases between the two ends. The CDR3 nucleotides read TGTGCCAGCGGTTTAACAGATACGCAGTATTTT. Residues: CASGLTDTQYF.

The chain links TRBV7-2 to TRBJ1-1, with TRBD1 matching 8 bases. With 5 bases clipped from V and 7 bases from J, the junction kept 15 bases outside the gene matches. This CDR3 spans 16 amino acids. Germline V gives CDR1 SGHTA, CDR2 FQGNSA. This chain's CDR3 is CASSPPTGADFNEAFF. The CDR3 nucleotides read TGTGCCAGCAGCCCTCCGACAGGGGCCGATTTTAATGAAGCTTTCTTT. Combining the CDR3 with reference TRBV7-2 and TRBJ1-1 gives the whole variable domain GAGVSQSPSNKVTEKGKDVELRCDPISGHTALYWYRQSLGQGLEFLIYFQGNSAPDKSGLPSDRFSAERTGGSVSTLTIQRTQQEDSAVYLCASSPPTGADFNEAFFGQGTRLTVV.

The table lists this clone with a count of one. CDR3 amino acids: CASSLQGFDTEAFF. In DNA form, the CDR3 reads TGTGCCAGCAGCCTACAGGGGTTCGACACTGAAGCTTTCTTT. The chain combines TRBV27 with TRBJ1-1; 7 positions agree with TRBD1. Germline V gives CDR1 MNHEY, CDR2 SMNVEV (reference sequence). CDR3 length: 14 amino acids. Unmatched junction bases numbered 7, after V lost 6 bases and J lost 3 bases.

The chain has TRBV5-5 and TRBJ2-7; TRBD1 agrees at 7 bases. The J segment lost 6 bases and the V segment lost 2 bases, leaving 8 bases of the junction unmatched. The CDR3 loop spans 14 amino acids. CDR1 and CDR2 from the germline V gene are SGHKS and YYEKEE (reference sequence). The CDR3 loop is CASSFIEGACEQYF. As DNA, the CDR3 is TGTGCCAGCAGCTTCATTGAGGGGGCATGCGAGCAGTACTTC. Supplemented by reference TRBV5-5 and TRBJ2-7, the full variable domain reads DAGVTQSPTHLIKTRGQQVTLRCSPISGHKSVSWYQQVLGQGPQFIFQYYEKEERGRGNFPDRFSARQFPNYSSELNVNALLLGDSALYLCASSFIEGACEQYFGPGTRLTVT.

This clone was counted a few times. V usage is TRBV6-6 and J usage is TRBJ1-1; 10 bases agree with TRBD1. Germline assignment: CDR1 MNHNY and CDR2 SVGAGI (reference sequence). The CDR3 runs to 13 residues. Germline trimming cut 6 bases from V and 5 bases from J; bases unmatched to any gene: 3. The CDR3 DNA reads as TGTGCCAGCAGGGGACAGGGGCGTACTGAAGCTTTCTTT. This gives the protein CASRGQGRTEAFF.

The chain carries TRBV5-8 and TRBJ2-7; 7 bases line up with TRBD1. Germline CDR1 and CDR2: SGHTS and YDEGEE. Trimming removed 0 bases from V and 2 bases from J; junction bases left unmatched: 8. The CDR3 runs 16 residues. CDR3 region: CASSLGQGQSPYEQYF. CDR3 DNA sequence: TGTGCCAGCAGCTTGGGACAGGGTCAGAGCCCCTACGAGCAGTACTTC.

The CDR3 DNA is TGTGCCAGCAGCTGGGGATACGGGATTGCTGTGAATGAGCAGTTCTTC. The encoded protein is CASSWGYGIAVNEQFF. The V gene is TRBV7-9, the J gene TRBJ2-1; tentatively, D is TRBD2 (5 bases). V was clipped by 4 bases and J by 7 bases, with 20 bases between them. CDR3 length: 16 amino acids. Germline V gene sequence: CDR1 SEHNR, CDR2 FQNEAQ (reference sequence). The full variable domain, in which reference TRBV7-9 and TRBJ2-1 provide the parts outside the CDR3, is DTGVSQNPRHKITKRGQNVTFRCDPISEHNRLYWYRQTLGQGPEFLTYFQNEAQLEKSRLLSDRFSAERPKGSFSTLEIQRTEQGDSAMYLCASSWGYGIAVNEQFFGPGTRLTVL.

The gene calls are TRBV4-3 and TRBJ2-7, with 7 bases lining up with TRBD2. Germline V gives CDR1 LGHNA, CDR2 YSLEER. The CDR3 extends over 15 amino acids. V lost 1 base, J lost 4 bases, and 7 bases stayed unmatched. CDR3 residues: CASSQGARLAYEQYF. The CDR3, as DNA: TGCGCCAGCAGCCAAGGTGCCCGACTAGCTTACGAGCAGTACTTC.

The chain is built from TRBV4-3 and TRBJ2-5, with TRBD1 identical over 8 bases. Germline V gene lookup returns CDR1 LGHNA and CDR2 YSLEER. The CDR3 spans 16 residues. V was pared by 1 base and J by 4 bases, with 8 bases of the junction left unmatched. CDR3 DNA sequence: TGCGCCAGCAGCCAAGCGTTCGACAGGGGTCCAGAGACCCAGTACTTC. Protein product: CASSQAFDRGPETQYF.

This clone has just a few counts. The V call is TRBV7-6, the J call TRBJ1-4; no definite D call. The V end lost 3 bases, the J end lost 5 bases, and 7 bases lay between the germline ends. This CDR3 contains 13 residues. Germline V gives CDR1 SGHVS, CDR2 FNYEAQ. CDR3: CASSLYENEKLFF. The DNA for the CDR3 is TGTGCCAGCAGCTTGTATGAGAATGAAAAACTGTTTTTT.

This chain uses TRBV7-6 with TRBJ1-1, with D tentatively TRBD1 (6 bases). Trimming removed 5 bases at V and 4 bases at J, with 14 bases between. The germline CDR1 and CDR2 sequences are SGHVS and FNYEAQ. There are 14 residues in the CDR3. The CDR3 coding sequence is TGTGCCAGCAGCCTCAGGGGCCTAATCACTGAAGCTTTCTTT. Protein sequence: CASSLRGLITEAFF.

This rearrangement joins TRBV28 to TRBJ2-3; D is uncertain. The germline CDR1 and CDR2 sequences are MDHEN and SYDVKM. The CDR3 extends over 15 amino acids. Deletions cut 2 bases from V and 0 bases from J, with 9 bases between. The CDR3 DNA reads as TGTGCCAGCAGTTTACCAGGAACTAGCACAGATACGCAGTATTTT. It encodes CASSLPGTSTDTQYF.

The chain has TRBV4-1 and TRBJ2-5, with unresolved D. V lost 0 bases and J lost 5, with 16 bases in between. This CDR3 is 16 amino acids long. CDR1 and CDR2 (germline): MGHRA, YSYEKL. The CDR3 region has the DNA TGCGCCAGCAGCCAAGATATTCCGGTGTCCCCCGAGACCCAGTACTTC. Translation: CASSQDIPVSPETQYF.

This clone showed up just once. This chain links TRBV28 with TRBJ1-4; maybe TRBD1 (5 bases). The CDR3 consists of 19 residues. Trimming took 5 bases from V and 0 from J, leaving 22 bases between them. Germline CDR1 MDHEN, CDR2 SYDVKM. CDR3 DNA sequence: TGTGCCAGCAGTAACCGGACCCCAACGAGACAGTCAACTAATGAAAAACTGTTTTTT. Translated: CASSNRTPTRQSTNEKLFF.

The chain has TRBV7-9 and TRBJ1-3; maybe TRBD1 (6 bases). CDR3 length: 19 amino acids. V was trimmed by 4 bases and J by 1 base, leaving 23 bases between them. Germline-derived CDR1 and CDR2 are SEHNR and FQNEAQ (reference sequence). The CDR3, as DNA: TGTGCCAGCAGCTCTTCACTAGGCAGGGGAAAAAGTTCTGGAAACACCATATATTTT. This gives the protein CASSSSLGRGKSSGNTIYF.

This chain joins TRBV7-9 and TRBJ2-3; D not resolved. V was cut by 5 bases and J by 2 bases, with 5 bases left in between. The CDR3 totals 12 residues. Germline V CDR1 and CDR2: SEHNR, FQNEAQ (reference sequence). This CDR3 reads CASSPVTDTQYF. CDR3 coding DNA: TGTGCCAGCAGCCCCGTCACAGATACGCAGTATTTT.

J is TRBJ2-7 and V is TRBV4-1, with D unresolved. Germline lookup yields CDR1 MGHRA and CDR2 YSYEKL. The ends were cut back, 4 bases at V and 0 bases at J, with 13 bases in the middle. This CDR3 spans 15 amino acids. The DNA of the CDR3 is TGCGCCAGCAGCCCCACAAATTCTGGCTCCTACGAGCAGTACTTC. It translates to CASSPTNSGSYEQYF.

The chain is built from TRBV5-5 and TRBJ2-6; 8 nucleotides align to TRBD1. V lost 4 bases and J lost 0; bases outside the gene matches: 15. The germline gives CDR1 SGHKS, CDR2 YYEKEE (reference sequence). This CDR3 is 20 amino acids long. This CDR3 is CASSHYIYRGFLSGANVLTF. As DNA, the CDR3 is TGTGCCAGCAGCCACTACATCTACAGGGGGTTCCTCTCTGGGGCCAACGTCCTGACTTTC.

This clone was counted a single time. The V gene is TRBV14, the J gene TRBJ1-1; unclear D gene. The CDR3 has 16 amino acids. Germline V lookup: CDR1 SGHDN, CDR2 FVKESK. Trimming removed 0 bases at V and 3 bases at J, with 14 bases between. CDR3 sequence reads: CASSQDHRWTYTEAFF. The CDR3 nucleotides are TGTGCCAGCAGCCAAGATCATCGGTGGACTTACACTGAAGCTTTCTTT.

The chain joins TRBV19 to TRBJ2-2, with 9 bases matching TRBD1. Germline trimming cut 7 bases from V and 4 bases from J; bases unmatched to any gene: 4. Germline-derived CDR1 and CDR2 are LNHDA and SQIVND (reference sequence). The CDR3 is 14 residues long. CDR3 amino acids: CASKGTGRTGELFF. DNA of the CDR3: TGTGCCAGTAAAGGGACAGGGCGCACCGGGGAGCTGTTTTTT.

The CDR3 region has the DNA TGTGCCATCAGTCAACGAGGACAGGGGGAAGAGACCCAGTACTTC. It specifies CAISQRGQGEETQYF. The gene calls are TRBV10-3 and TRBJ2-5, with 10 positions matching TRBD1. Looked up from germline, CDR1 is ENHRY and CDR2 is SYGVKD. The CDR3 is 15 amino acids. The trim removed 5 bases at V and 3 bases at J, leaving 6 bases unmatched.

CDR3 DNA sequence: TGTGCCAGCAGCCAGGGACTAGCGGCTCATGGCTCCTACAATGAGCAGTTCTTC. Translating gives CASSQGLAAHGSYNEQFF. V and J are TRBV7-9 and TRBJ2-1; TRBD2 agrees at 11 bases. The germline V gene encodes CDR1 SEHNR and CDR2 FQNEAQ (reference sequence). CDR3 length: 18 residues. Trimming at V came to 5 bases and at J to 0 bases, leaving 9 bases not matched to a gene.